Listed here are 13 T cell receptor beta chains from one sample, sequenced in a study of blood T cell repertoires in COVID-19 (dated by TCRdb to the early 2020s). Libraries were prepared through the immunoSEQ multiplex PCR assay. Imported from immuneACCESS, the table was reduced by TCRdb to in-frame sequences with V and J called. These copies leave out some clones; in studies compared against another copy, an unresolved V gene accounts for under half, and the cause of the remainder is not known. The sample table holds around 180,000 clones, of which roughly nine tenths were seen once. The ten top clones hold 20% of the sample. Material for sequencing was peripheral blood. The receptors were gathered from a man aged 65 to 79 with active or convalescent COVID-19.

The CDR3 here is CASSFPPRAEAFF. As DNA, the CDR3 is TGTGCCAGCAGTTTCCCGCCGCGCGCTGAAGCTTTCTTT. J is TRBJ1-1 and V is TRBV28; no firm D call. From germline, CDR1 is MDHEN and CDR2 SYDVKM. The CDR3 contains 13 residues. The V and J ends lost 3 bases and 6 bases respectively, with 11 bases between them. Together with reference TRBV28 and TRBJ1-1, the CDR3 gives the full variable domain: DVKVTQSSRYLVKRTGEKVFLECVQDMDHENMFWYRQDPGLGLRLIYFSYDVKMKEKGDIPEGYSVSREKKERFSLILESASTNQTSMYLCASSFPPRAEAFFGQGTRLTVV.

A few counts support this clone. This rearrangement joins TRBV2 to TRBJ1-5; D uncertain. CDR3 length: 14 amino acids. With 6 bases removed from V and 0 bases from J, the gap between germline ends came to 9 bases. Germline V CDR1 and CDR2: SNHLY, FYNNEI. CDR3 in DNA: TGTGCCAGCAGCGCCGACACTAGCAATCAGCCCCAGCATTTT. Translated, it gives CASSADTSNQPQHF. Full variable domain (missing parts from reference TRBV2 and TRBJ1-5): EPEVTQTPSHQVTQMGQEVILRCVPISNHLYFYWYRQILGQKVEFLVSFYNNEISEKSEIFDDQFSVERPDGSNFTLKIRSTKLEDSAMYFCASSADTSNQPQHFGDGTRLSIL.

V and J are TRBV19 and TRBJ1-6, with 8 bases lining up with TRBD1. Germline V gene data show CDR1 as LNHDA and CDR2 as SQIVND (reference sequence). The length of the CDR3 is 15 residues. The trim removed 7 bases at V and 6 bases at J, leaving 8 bases unmatched. The DNA for the CDR3 is TGTGCCAGTACCACAGGGGGTAATAGTAATTCACCCCTCCACTTT. Translated, it gives CASTTGGNSNSPLHF.

This CDR3 is CASSRVGQQTNYGYTF. The DNA for the CDR3 is TGTGCCAGCAGCCGTGTTGGACAGCAAACTAACTATGGCTACACCTTC. The chain couples TRBV7-9 to TRBJ1-2; TRBD1 is a possible D gene (6 bases). The CDR3 sequence is 16 residues long. CDR1 and CDR2 (germline): SEHNR, FQNEAQ (reference sequence). Trimming took off 5 bases at V and 0 bases at J, with 16 bases between the two ends.

Here the CDR3 reads CASSYSGARMGGYTF. CDR3 in DNA: TGTGCCAGCAGTTACTCTGGGGCACGCATGGGTGGCTACACCTTC. This chain links TRBV6-5 with TRBJ1-2; tentatively, D is TRBD1 (5 bases). This CDR3 contains 15 residues. Trimming shortened V by 0 bases and J by 7 bases, and 15 bases separated the two germline ends. CDR1 and CDR2 (germline): MNHEY, SVGAGI.

V usage is TRBV19 and J usage is TRBJ2-2; 9 positions agree with TRBD1. V was clipped by 7 bases and J by 5 bases; unmatched bases: 11. Germline V gene data show CDR1 as LNHDA and CDR2 as SQIVND (reference sequence). CDR3 length: 16 residues. CDR3: CASTLTGTGLTGELFF. In DNA form, the CDR3 reads TGTGCCAGTACCCTAACCGGGACAGGGTTGACCGGGGAGCTGTTTTTT.

The V and J genes are TRBV9 and TRBJ2-3; the D gene is possibly TRBD1 (6 bases). This CDR3 spans 17 amino acids. V lost 3 bases, J lost 4 bases, and 21 bases lay in between. The germline CDR1 and CDR2 sequences are SGDLS and YYNGEE. CDR3 in amino acids: CASSATGPLFGPDTQYF. In DNA form, the CDR3 reads TGTGCCAGCAGCGCTACAGGGCCCCTATTTGGTCCAGATACGCAGTATTTT.

The rearrangement joins TRBV5-5 to TRBJ2-2, with 10 bases matching TRBD2. CDR1 is SGHKS and CDR2 is YYEKEE in the germline V gene (reference sequence). The CDR3 contains 16 residues. Trimming removed 2 bases from V and 7 bases from J; junction bases left unmatched: 8. DNA of the CDR3: TGTGCCAGCAGCTTCCCTAGCGGGGGAGGCCGCGGGGAGCTGTTTTTT. As protein: CASSFPSGGGRGELFF.

Note on this clone: This CDR3 is also generated by other DNA sequences in the sample. The chain couples TRBV5-1 to TRBJ2-3, with 8 bases lining up with TRBD2. With 4 bases clipped from V and 3 bases from J, the junction kept 1 base outside the gene matches. Germline assignment: CDR1 SGHRS and CDR2 YFSETQ. The CDR3 loop spans 13 amino acids. This chain's CDR3 is CASSREGTDTQYF. In DNA form, the CDR3 reads TGCGCCAGCAGCCGGGAGGGGACAGATACGCAGTATTTT.

This chain links TRBV5-1 with TRBJ1-2, with D perhaps TRBD1 (6 bases). V lost 3 bases to trimming and J lost 3 bases, with 12 bases between them. CDR1 is SGHRS and CDR2 is YFSETQ in the germline V gene. This CDR3 comprises 14 residues. In DNA, the CDR3 is TGCGCCAGCAGCTCACTACGGACAGACTATGGCTACACCTTC. As protein: CASSSLRTDYGYTF.

CDR3 coding DNA: TGTGCCAGCAGGGACCACCGGAGGACCGGGGAGCTGTTTTTT. It is translated as CASRDHRRTGELFF. The chain uses TRBV6-5 and TRBJ2-2, with a weak D call TRBD2 (5 bases). V lost 6 bases and J 5 bases, leaving 13 bases between the germline ends. CDR3 length: 14 amino acids. CDR1 is MNHEY and CDR2 is SVGAGI in the germline V gene.

The V gene is TRBV19, the J gene TRBJ2-5, with TRBD2 matching 11 bases. The length of the CDR3 is 17 residues. Germline V lookup: CDR1 LNHDA, CDR2 SQIVND (reference sequence). The trim removed 5 bases at V and 1 base at J, leaving 9 bases unmatched. This CDR3 is CASSLGVSGGAQETQYF. In DNA, the CDR3 is TGTGCCAGTAGTCTCGGGGTTAGCGGGGGGGCCCAAGAGACCCAGTACTTC.

This clone was observed a handful of times. The V gene is TRBV24-1, the J gene TRBJ2-2, with D unclear. Germline CDR1 is KGHDR and CDR2 is SFDVKD. The CDR3 is 12 residues long. V lost 4 bases and J lost 8, with 7 bases in between. The CDR3 sequence is CATSDPLGELFF. In DNA form, the CDR3 reads TGTGCCACCAGTGACCCCCTTGGGGAGCTGTTTTTT.